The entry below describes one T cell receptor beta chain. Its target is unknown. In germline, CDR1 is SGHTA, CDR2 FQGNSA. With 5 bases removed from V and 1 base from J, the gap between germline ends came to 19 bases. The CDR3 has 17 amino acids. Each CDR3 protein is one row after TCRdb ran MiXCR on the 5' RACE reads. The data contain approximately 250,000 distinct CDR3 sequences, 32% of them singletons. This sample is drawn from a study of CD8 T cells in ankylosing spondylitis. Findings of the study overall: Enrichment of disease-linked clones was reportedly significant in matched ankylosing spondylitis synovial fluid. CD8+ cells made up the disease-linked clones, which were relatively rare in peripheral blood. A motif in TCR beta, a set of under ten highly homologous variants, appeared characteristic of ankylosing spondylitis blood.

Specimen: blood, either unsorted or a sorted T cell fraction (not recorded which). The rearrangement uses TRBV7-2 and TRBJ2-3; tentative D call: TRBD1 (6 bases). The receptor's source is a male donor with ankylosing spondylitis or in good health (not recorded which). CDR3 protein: CASSPNHWTVGTDTQYF. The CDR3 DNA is TGTGCCAGCAGCCCAAACCACTGGACAGTCGGCACAGATACGCAGTATTTT. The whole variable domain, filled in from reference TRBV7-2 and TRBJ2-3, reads GAGVSQSPSNKVTEKGKDVELRCDPISGHTALYWYRQSLGQGLEFLIYFQGNSAPDKSGLPSDRFSAERTGGSVSTLTIQRTQQEDSAVYLCASSPNHWTVGTDTQYFGPGTRLTVL.